These 13 T cell receptor beta chains share one sample of origin, sequenced in a study of T-cell memory formation after mild COVID-19. TCRdb reprocessed the 5' RACE reads via MiXCR and lists one record per CDR3 protein. The repertoire holds fewer than 50,000 distinct CDR3 sequences, 7.3% seen once, with about 1.5% in the top ten. Sequencing was carried out using PBMCs or a T cell subset sorted from them (not recorded which). The source of these receptors is a man in his late teens or twenties who had mild COVID-19 (a few samples of this study predate the infection). Cell type and time point are not known.

This clonotype was found many times. The V gene is TRBV2, the J gene TRBJ2-1; perhaps TRBD1 as D (5 bases). Germline V gene lookup returns CDR1 SNHLY and CDR2 FYNNEI. The CDR3 extends over 16 amino acids. Trimming removed 8 bases at V and 6 bases at J, with 23 bases between. CDR3 bases: TGTGCCAGCGGCGGCATCCAGGGTCTTCTGGTCAATGAGCAGTTCTTC. Amino acid sequence: CASGGIQGLLVNEQFF.

This clonotype was detected ten times or more. This rearrangement joins TRBV7-2 to TRBJ1-1; D not certain. V was clipped by 2 bases and J by 0 bases, with 4 bases between them. Looked up from germline, CDR1 is SGHTA and CDR2 is FQGNSA. The CDR3 loop spans 13 amino acids. CDR3 residues: CASSLYLNTEAFF. CDR3 DNA sequence: TGTGCCAGCAGCTTATATCTGAACACTGAAGCTTTCTTT. Using reference TRBV7-2 and TRBJ1-1 for the parts outside the CDR3, the full variable domain is GAGVSQSPSNKVTEKGKDVELRCDPISGHTALYWYRQSLGQGLEFLIYFQGNSAPDKSGLPSDRFSAERTGGSVSTLTIQRTQQEDSAVYLCASSLYLNTEAFFGQGTRLTVV.

This clonotype was observed at least ten times. V usage is TRBV29-1 and J usage is TRBJ2-3; a weak D match, TRBD2 (5 bases). V lost 4 bases, J lost 1 base, and 12 bases lay in between. Looked up from germline, CDR1 is SQVTM and CDR2 is ANQGSEA. The CDR3 spans 14 residues. The CDR3 loop is CSVVGDRGTDTQYF. The CDR3 nucleotides read TGCAGCGTTGTGGGAGATAGGGGCACAGATACGCAGTATTTT.

This clonotype was observed many times. V is TRBV12-3 or TRBV12-4 and J is TRBJ1-2; D is unresolved. The V and J ends lost 4 bases and 2 bases respectively, with 11 bases between them. This CDR3 has 14 amino acids. The CDR3 here is CASSSPGKNYGYTF. The CDR3 coding sequence is TGTGCCAGCAGTTCCCCGGGGAAGAACTATGGCTACACCTTC.

This chain connects TRBV6-5 to TRBJ1-4, with D possibly TRBD1 on 6 matching bases. Trimming pared 6 bases from V and 4 bases from J, leaving 15 bases between. The germline V gene has CDR1 MNHEY and CDR2 SVGAGI. The length of the CDR3 is 15 residues. Here the CDR3 reads CASSTEGRGNEKLFF. The CDR3 DNA reads as TGTGCCAGCAGCACCGAGGGCAGGGGTAATGAAAAACTGTTTTTT.

The chain recombines TRBV2 with TRBJ1-6; D is unclear. The V gene's germline CDR1 is SNHLY and CDR2 FYNNEI. The V end was cut by 1 base, the J end by 9 bases, with 10 bases between. This CDR3 is built from 14 residues. CDR3 DNA sequence: TGTGCCAGCAGTGAAGAGGGAAGTGGTTCACCCCTCCACTTT. Protein product: CASSEEGSGSPLHF.

V is TRBV29-1 and J is TRBJ2-7; D is undetermined. The germline V gene encodes CDR1 SQVTM and CDR2 ANQGSEA. The CDR3 has 13 amino acids. Trimming stripped 7 bases from V and 6 bases from J, with 19 bases between. CDR3 nucleotides: TGCAGCGCTGGGCGACAAGAGTCAACCGAGCAGTACTTC. This sequence encodes CSAGRQESTEQYF.

The sample holds a few counts of this clonotype. V and J are TRBV12-3 or TRBV12-4 and TRBJ2-7; D is unclear. V lost 4 bases and J lost 6, with 16 bases in between. The CDR3 runs 14 residues. CDR3 loop: CASSYGSSRTEQYF. CDR3 nucleotides: TGTGCCAGCAGTTATGGTTCATCGCGGACCGAGCAGTACTTC.

This clonotype was counted many times. The chain joins TRBV4-1 to TRBJ2-7; D is ambiguous. Germline CDR1 MGHRA, CDR2 YSYEKL. This CDR3 has 11 residues. V gave up 10 bases and J gave up 7 bases, with 14 bases separating them. The CDR3: CATPVFLEQYV. CDR3 DNA sequence: TGCGCCACCCCTGTATTTTTAGAGCAGTACGTC.

The genes are TRBV18 and TRBJ2-7; weak D call: TRBD1 (6 bases). Germline values: CDR1 KGHSH, CDR2 LQKENI. This CDR3 contains 13 residues. Trimming removed 3 bases at V and 4 bases at J, with 10 bases between. CDR3 protein: CASSPDRQYEQYF. Written as DNA, the CDR3 is TGTGCCAGCTCACCCGACAGGCAATACGAGCAGTACTTC.

The gene calls are TRBV30 and TRBJ2-4; tentative D call: TRBD2 (6 bases). CDR3 size: 14 residues. Germline CDR1 and CDR2: GTSNPN and SVGIG (reference sequence). Trimming shortened V by 0 bases and J by 8 bases, and 14 bases separated the two germline ends. Here the CDR3 DNA reads TGTGCCTGGAGTGTCGGAGGGCGCCGGGACATTCAGTACTTC. Translation: CAWSVGGRRDIQYF.

As DNA, the CDR3 is TGTGCCAGCAGCCTCCGGGGGAGCGACCAAGAGACCCAGTACTTC. Amino acid sequence: CASSLRGSDQETQYF. This sequence joins TRBV7-9 and TRBJ2-5; TRBD2 might be the D (6 bases). There are 15 residues in the CDR3. Trimming shortened V by 5 bases and J by 0 bases, and 13 bases separated the two germline ends. CDR1 is SEHNR, CDR2 FQNEAQ, per germline (reference sequence).

This sequence joins TRBV3-1 and TRBJ2-5; 7 bases match TRBD1. Germline assignment: CDR1 LGHDT and CDR2 YNNKEL (reference sequence). The CDR3 length is 13 residues. J was trimmed by 5 bases and V by 6 bases; bases with no gene match: 6. CDR3 amino acids: CASRGPRGETQYF. The CDR3, as DNA: TGTGCCAGCAGAGGCCCCAGGGGGGAGACCCAGTACTTC.